The clone carrying this T cell receptor beta chain was seen repeatedly, ten times or more. J lost 14 bases, V lost 5 bases, and 5 bases had no gene match. The CDR3 contains 11 residues. This entry belongs to a study of T cells after yellow fever vaccination. A 5'RACE template-switching step, the method used to make TCR cDNA, added a universal primer site and UMIs. TCRdb reprocessed the 5' RACE reads with MiXCR, giving one entry per CDR3 protein. Of approximately 110,000 distinct CDR3 sequences detected, around 7.7% appear once; the ten largest clones hold roughly 2.6%. The rearrangement links TRBV12-3 or TRBV12-4 to TRBJ2-4, with 8 bases lining up with TRBD1. Here the sequenced sample was CD4+ T cells sorted from PBMCs, taken about 10 days after the first yellow fever vaccination. The receptor was isolated from a man between 18 and 35 years old who received the YFV17D yellow fever vaccine. The chain's CDR3 is CASSQGQAEYF. The CDR3 coding sequence is TGTGCCAGCAGTCAGGGACAGGCGGAGTACTTC.